Reported below is one T cell receptor (beta chain). The data were taken from a study of blood T cell repertoires in COVID-19. Overall study: COVID-19 samples from acute and convalescent phases originated in the United States, Italy and Spain. The cDNA or gDNA used as material had been derived from T cells, B-cell-depleted T cells, or PBMCs.

Trimming removed 11 bases from V and 2 bases from J, with 13 bases in between. The CDR3 has 13 amino acids. Germline loops: CDR1 MNHEY, CDR2 SVGAGI. Original data processing: Amplification of reference gene primers was used by the study to estimate nucleated cell counts. TCRdb's table, derived via immunoSEQ multiplex PCR, lists solely in-frame clones and lacks some. Clone size and the V and J calls come from that table; the DNA yielded D and trimming. This sample has under 300,000 clones, with roughly 87% found just once. The TCR was taken from a man aged 55-75 years who had recovered from COVID-19. Sequenced material: peripheral blood. The gene calls are TRBV6-5 and TRBJ1-5; D is perhaps TRBD1 (6 bases). The CDR3 sequence: CAAGARGNQPQHF. The CDR3 nucleotides are TGTGCCGCAGGGGCCCGAGGCAATCAGCCCCAGCATTTT.